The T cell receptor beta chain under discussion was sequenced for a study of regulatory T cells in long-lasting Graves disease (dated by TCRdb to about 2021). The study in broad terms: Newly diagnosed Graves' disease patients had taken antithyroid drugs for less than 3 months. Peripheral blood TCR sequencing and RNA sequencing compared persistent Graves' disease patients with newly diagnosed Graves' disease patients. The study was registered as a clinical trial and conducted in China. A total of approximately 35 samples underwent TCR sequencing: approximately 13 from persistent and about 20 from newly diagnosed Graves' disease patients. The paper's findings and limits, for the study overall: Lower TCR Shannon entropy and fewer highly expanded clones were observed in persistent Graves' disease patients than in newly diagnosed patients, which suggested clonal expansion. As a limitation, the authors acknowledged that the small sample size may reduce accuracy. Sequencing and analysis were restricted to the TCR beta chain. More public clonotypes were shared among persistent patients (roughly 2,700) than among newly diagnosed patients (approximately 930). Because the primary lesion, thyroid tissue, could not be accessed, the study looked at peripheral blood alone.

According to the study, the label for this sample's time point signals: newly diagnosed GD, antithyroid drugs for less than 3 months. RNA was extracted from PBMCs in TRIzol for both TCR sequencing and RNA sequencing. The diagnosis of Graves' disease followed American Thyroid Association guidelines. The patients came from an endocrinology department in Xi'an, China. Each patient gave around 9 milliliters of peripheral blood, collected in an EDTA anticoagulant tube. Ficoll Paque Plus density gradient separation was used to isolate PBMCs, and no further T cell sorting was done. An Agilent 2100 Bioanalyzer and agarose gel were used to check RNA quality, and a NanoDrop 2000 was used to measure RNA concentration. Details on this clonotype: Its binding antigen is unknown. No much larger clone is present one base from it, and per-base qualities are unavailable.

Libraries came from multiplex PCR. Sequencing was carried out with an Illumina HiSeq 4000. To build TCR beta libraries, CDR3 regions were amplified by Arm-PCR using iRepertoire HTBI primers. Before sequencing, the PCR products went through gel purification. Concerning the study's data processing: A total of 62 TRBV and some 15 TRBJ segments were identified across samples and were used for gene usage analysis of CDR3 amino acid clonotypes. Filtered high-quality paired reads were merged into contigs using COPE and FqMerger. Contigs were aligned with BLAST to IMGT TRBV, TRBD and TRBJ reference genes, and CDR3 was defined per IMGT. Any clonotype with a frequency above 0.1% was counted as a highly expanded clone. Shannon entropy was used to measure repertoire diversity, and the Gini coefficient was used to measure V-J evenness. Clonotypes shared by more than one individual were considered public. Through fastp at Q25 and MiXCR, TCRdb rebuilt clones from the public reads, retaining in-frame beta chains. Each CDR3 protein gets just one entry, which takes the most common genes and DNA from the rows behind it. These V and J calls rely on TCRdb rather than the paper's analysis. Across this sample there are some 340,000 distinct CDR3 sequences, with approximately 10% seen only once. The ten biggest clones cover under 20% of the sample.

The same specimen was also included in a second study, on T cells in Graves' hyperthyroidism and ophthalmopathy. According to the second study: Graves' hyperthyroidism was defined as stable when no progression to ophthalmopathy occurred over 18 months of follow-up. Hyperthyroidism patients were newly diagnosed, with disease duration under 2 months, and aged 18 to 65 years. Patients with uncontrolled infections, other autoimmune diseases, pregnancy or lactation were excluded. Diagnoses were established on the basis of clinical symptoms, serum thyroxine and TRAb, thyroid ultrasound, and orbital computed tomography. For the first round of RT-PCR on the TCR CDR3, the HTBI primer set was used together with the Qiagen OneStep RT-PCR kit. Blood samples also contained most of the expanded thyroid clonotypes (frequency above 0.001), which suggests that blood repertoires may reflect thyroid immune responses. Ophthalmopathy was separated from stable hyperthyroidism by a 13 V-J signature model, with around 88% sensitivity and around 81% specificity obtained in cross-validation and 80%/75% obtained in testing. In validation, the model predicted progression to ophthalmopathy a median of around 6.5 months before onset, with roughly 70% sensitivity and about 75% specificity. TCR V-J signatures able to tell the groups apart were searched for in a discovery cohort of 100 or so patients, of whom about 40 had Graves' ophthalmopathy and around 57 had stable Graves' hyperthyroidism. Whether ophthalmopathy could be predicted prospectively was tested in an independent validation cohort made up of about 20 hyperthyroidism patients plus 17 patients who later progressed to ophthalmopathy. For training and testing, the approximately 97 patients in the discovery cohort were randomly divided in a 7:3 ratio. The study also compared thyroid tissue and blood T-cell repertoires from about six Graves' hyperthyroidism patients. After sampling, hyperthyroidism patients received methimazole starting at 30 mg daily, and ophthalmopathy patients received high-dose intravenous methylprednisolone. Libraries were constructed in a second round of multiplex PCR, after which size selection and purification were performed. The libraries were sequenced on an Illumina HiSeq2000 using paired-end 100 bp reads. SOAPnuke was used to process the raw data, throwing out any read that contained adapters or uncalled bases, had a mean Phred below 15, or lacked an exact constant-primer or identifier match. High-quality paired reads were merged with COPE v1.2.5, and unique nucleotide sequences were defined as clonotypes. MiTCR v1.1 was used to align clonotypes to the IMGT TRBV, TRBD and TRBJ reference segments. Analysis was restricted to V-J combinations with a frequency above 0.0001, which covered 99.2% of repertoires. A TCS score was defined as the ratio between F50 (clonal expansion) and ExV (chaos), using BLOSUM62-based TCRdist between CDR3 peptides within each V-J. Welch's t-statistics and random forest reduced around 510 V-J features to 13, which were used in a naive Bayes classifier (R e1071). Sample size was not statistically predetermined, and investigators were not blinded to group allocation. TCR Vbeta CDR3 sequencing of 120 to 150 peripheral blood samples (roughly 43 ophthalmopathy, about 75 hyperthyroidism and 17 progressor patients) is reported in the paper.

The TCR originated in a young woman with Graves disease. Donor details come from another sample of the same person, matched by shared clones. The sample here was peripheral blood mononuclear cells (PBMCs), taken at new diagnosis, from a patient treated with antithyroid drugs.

The DNA is TGTGCCAGCAGCCCCCGGACAGGGAATGGCTACACCTTC. It specifies CASSPRTGNGYTF. The sequence joins TRBV4-2 to TRBJ1-2, and 8 bases in between align with TRBD1. V and J are trimmed by 4 bases and 6 bases, and the gene matches miss 4 bases of the junction. The CDR1 and CDR2 encoded by the germline V gene are LGHNA and YNFKEQ. From cysteine to phenylalanine, the CDR3 is 13 amino acids long. The read is trimmed to its CDR3 DNA, 39 bases read in frame from base 1.